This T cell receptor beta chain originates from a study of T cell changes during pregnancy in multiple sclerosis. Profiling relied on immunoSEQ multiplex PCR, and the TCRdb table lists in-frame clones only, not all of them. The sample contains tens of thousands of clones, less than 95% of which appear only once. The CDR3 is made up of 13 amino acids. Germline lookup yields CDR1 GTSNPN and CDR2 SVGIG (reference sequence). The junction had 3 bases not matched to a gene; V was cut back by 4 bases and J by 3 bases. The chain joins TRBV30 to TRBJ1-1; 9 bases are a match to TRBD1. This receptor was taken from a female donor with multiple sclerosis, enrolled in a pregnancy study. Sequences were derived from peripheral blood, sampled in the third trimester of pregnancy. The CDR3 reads CAWNRDRDTEAFF. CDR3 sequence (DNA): TGTGCCTGGAACCGGGACAGGGACACTGAAGCTTTCTTT.